This entry lists 26 T cell receptor beta chains sequenced from one sample in a study of OX40 agonist ivuxolimab in advanced cancers. TCRdb's copy holds only in-frame clones and misses some; the assay was immunoSEQ multiplex PCR. The data hold some 64,000 clones, with 70% to 90% observed a single time. Sequenced material: CD4+ or CD8+ T cells sorted from blood, taken in a trial of the OX40 agonist ivuxolimab. These receptors were collected from an adult with an advanced solid tumor such as melanoma, head and neck, liver or kidney cancer.

The V call is TRBV4-2, the J call TRBJ1-1, with TRBD1 matching over 9 bases. The V gene end was trimmed by 2 bases and the J gene end by 6 bases; junction bases not matched to a gene: 10. CDR1 and CDR2 from the germline V gene are LGHNA and YNFKEQ. The CDR3 contains 16 residues. The CDR3 region is CASSQSDRGPLAEAFF. The CDR3 DNA reads TGTGCCAGCAGCCAATCGGACAGGGGCCCCCTCGCTGAAGCTTTCTTT.

The chain links TRBV11-2 to TRBJ2-3; 9 nucleotides agree with TRBD2. The CDR3 is 16 residues long. Germline values: CDR1 SGHAT, CDR2 FQNNGV. Germline trimming cut 1 base from V and 11 bases from J; bases unmatched to any gene: 13. The CDR3 region is CASSLGGLANLGGQYF. CDR3 DNA sequence: TGTGCCAGCAGCTTAGGGGGACTAGCCAACTTGGGTGGGCAGTATTTT.

The chain has TRBV19 and TRBJ1-5, with D possibly TRBD1 on 5 matching bases. CDR1 is LNHDA, CDR2 SQIVND, per germline (reference sequence). The V and J ends lost 2 bases and 3 bases respectively, with 11 bases between them. The CDR3 extends over 15 amino acids. CDR3 region: CASSIQQGFNQPQHF. CDR3 in DNA: TGTGCCAGTAGTATACAGCAGGGCTTCAATCAGCCCCAGCATTTT.

The chain couples TRBV19 to TRBJ1-1; 12 bases are a match to TRBD1. Unmatched junction bases numbered 9, after V lost 5 bases and J lost 5 bases. This CDR3 has 16 amino acids. Germline values: CDR1 LNHDA, CDR2 SQIVND (reference sequence). The CDR3 region has the DNA TGTGCCAGTAGTGCCGGGACAGGGGGCCTAAGGACTGAAGCTTTCTTT. Protein product: CASSAGTGGLRTEAFF.

The J gene is TRBJ2-1, the V gene TRBV27; 7 positions match TRBD2. V dropped 3 bases and J dropped 3; count of bases not matched to a gene: 2. The CDR3 is 14 residues long. Germline V gene data show CDR1 as MNHEY and CDR2 as SMNVEV (reference sequence). As DNA, the CDR3 is TGTGCCAGCAGTTTGGGGGAGGGCTACAATGAGCAGTTCTTC. This codes for CASSLGEGYNEQFF.

The chain recombines TRBV5-6 with TRBJ2-4; 7 positions match TRBD2. CDR1 and CDR2 from the germline V gene are SGHDT and YYEEEE. The CDR3 has 14 amino acids. The ends lost 4 bases at V and 6 bases at J; junction bases unmatched: 7. The DNA of the CDR3 is TGTGCCAGCAGCCCGGAGGGACTACCAAACATTCAGTACTTC. This encodes CASSPEGLPNIQYF.

V and J are TRBV5-1 and TRBJ1-4; D might be TRBD1 (5 bases). The CDR3 covers 14 residues. V was shortened by 4 bases and J by 3 bases, with 10 bases between the two germline ends. CDR1 and CDR2 from the germline V gene are SGHRS and YFSETQ. The CDR3 nucleotides read TGCGCCAGCAGCCCCGGGGCCTCTAATGAAAAACTGTTTTTT. Amino acids: CASSPGASNEKLFF.

V gene TRBV19 combines with J gene TRBJ2-1; 8 bases agree with TRBD2. Unmatched junction bases numbered 7, after V lost 9 bases and J lost 3 bases. Germline V CDR1 and CDR2: LNHDA, SQIVND (reference sequence). The length of the CDR3 is 14 residues. The CDR3 reads CASQGGGIYNEQFF. DNA of the CDR3: TGTGCCAGCCAAGGCGGGGGGATCTACAATGAGCAGTTCTTC.

The chain is built from TRBV6-4 and TRBJ1-2; D is perhaps TRBD1 (6 bases). The V gene's germline CDR1 is MRHNA and CDR2 SNTAGT. V gave up 6 bases and J gave up 1 base, with 15 bases separating them. This CDR3 has 15 residues. The CDR3 loop reads CASRRGAGDNYGYTF. The CDR3 DNA reads as TGTGCCAGCAGGAGGGGCGCAGGGGATAACTATGGCTACACCTTC.

This CDR3 reads CASSLGLVQAHNSPLHF. CDR3 sequence (DNA): TGTGCCAGCAGCTTGGGACTCGTACAGGCACATAATTCACCCCTCCACTTT. The chain is built from TRBV5-5 and TRBJ1-6, with a tentative D call TRBD1 (5 bases). The CDR3 has 17 amino acids. Germline V gene lookup returns CDR1 SGHKS and CDR2 YYEKEE (reference sequence). The germline V and J ends were trimmed by 0 bases and 5 bases, with 15 bases remaining between them.

The chain combines TRBV10-2 with TRBJ2-2, with 9 bases aligning to TRBD2. V shed 5 bases, J shed 4 bases, and the junction held 8 bases outside the gene matches. The CDR3 contains 16 residues. CDR1 WSHSY and CDR2 SAAADI come from the germline V gene. This CDR3 is CASSMAGGPGTGELFF. The CDR3 DNA is TGCGCCAGCAGTATGGCGGGGGGGCCGGGCACCGGGGAGCTGTTTTTT.

This clone appeared a few times. This chain joins TRBV7-9 and TRBJ1-4; TRBD1 matches at 7 bases. The CDR3 has 17 amino acids. Germline CDR1 SEHNR, CDR2 FQNEAQ (reference sequence). Trimming at V came to 4 bases and at J to 7 bases, leaving 15 bases not matched to a gene. The CDR3 DNA follows: TGTGCCAGCAGCTCCCAAGCTCATAGGGGGCTTGGTGAAAAACTGTTTTTT. This encodes CASSSQAHRGLGEKLFF.

This chain connects TRBV29-1 to TRBJ1-3; no clear D gene. The germline V gene encodes CDR1 SQVTM and CDR2 ANQGSEA. The CDR3 consists of 11 residues. V lost 4 bases, J lost 2 bases, and 3 bases lay in between. CDR3 in DNA: TGCAGCGTTGTAACTGGAAACACCATATATTTT. Translating it yields CSVVTGNTIYF.

The chain employs TRBV11-2 and TRBJ2-7, with TRBD1 matching over 7 bases. This CDR3 spans 13 amino acids. Looked up from germline, CDR1 is SGHAT and CDR2 is FQNNGV. With V trimmed by 5 bases and J by 4 bases, 5 bases remained unmatched. The CDR3 reads CASSPQGVYEQYF. In nucleotides, the CDR3 is TGTGCCAGCAGCCCCCAGGGGGTGTACGAGCAGTACTTC.

The V and J genes are TRBV9 and TRBJ2-7, with 8 bases fitting TRBD2. V was clipped by 0 bases and J by 2 bases; unmatched bases: 7. The V gene's germline CDR1 is SGDLS and CDR2 YYNGEE. CDR3 length: 16 residues. In DNA form, the CDR3 reads TGTGCCAGCAGCGTAGGGGGTAGCGGGGCCCCCTACGAGCAGTACTTC. Translated: CASSVGGSGAPYEQYF.

The chain carries TRBV2 and TRBJ1-4, with D unresolved. The CDR3 is 15 residues long. In germline, CDR1 is SNHLY, CDR2 FYNNEI. The germline V and J ends were trimmed by 7 bases and 8 bases, with 20 bases remaining between them. The CDR3 DNA sequence: TGTGCCAGCAACCCGGTGTCCCGGATGGGGGAAAAACTGTTTTTT. Encoded protein: CASNPVSRMGEKLFF.

The V and J genes are TRBV7-9 and TRBJ2-1; 11 nucleotides match TRBD2. The CDR3 is 17 residues long. Germline loops: CDR1 SEHNR, CDR2 FQNEAQ (reference sequence). The V segment lost 5 bases and the J segment 5 bases; nucleotides outside the gene matches: 11. CDR3 coding DNA: TGTGCCAGCAGCACCGTGGCTAGCGGGGGGCGGGACAATGAGCAGTTCTTC. It translates to CASSTVASGGRDNEQFF.

The V and J genes are TRBV6-5 and TRBJ1-4; D gene uncertain. Germline lookup yields CDR1 MNHEY and CDR2 SVGAGI. CDR3 length: 14 amino acids. The germline V and J ends were trimmed by 2 bases and 8 bases, with 12 bases remaining between them. The CDR3 coding sequence is TGTGCCAGCAGTTACGGCAGGTCGTCCGAAAAACTGTTTTTT. The encoded protein is CASSYGRSSEKLFF.

The chain recombines TRBV19 with TRBJ2-5; 9 nucleotides align to TRBD1. The CDR3 has 15 residues. CDR1 and CDR2 from the germline V gene are LNHDA and SQIVND (reference sequence). J was trimmed by 5 bases and V by 3 bases; bases with no gene match: 7. CDR3 coding DNA: TGTGCCAGTAGTATTCAGACAGGGGGGACGGAGACCCAGTACTTC. Translation: CASSIQTGGTETQYF.

This clone has just one count. The V gene is TRBV27, the J gene TRBJ2-1, with 10 bases matching TRBD2. This CDR3 comprises 17 residues. Germline-derived CDR1 and CDR2 are MNHEY and SMNVEV (reference sequence). Unmatched junction bases numbered 7, after V lost 1 base and J lost 4 bases. The CDR3 region has the DNA TGTGCCAGCAGTTTATTGGGACTAGCGATTTCTTACAATGAGCAGTTCTTC. It is translated as CASSLLGLAISYNEQFF.

The V call is TRBV7-2, the J call TRBJ2-7; no firm D call. V gave up 6 bases and J gave up 6 bases, with 15 bases separating them. The germline CDR1 and CDR2 sequences are SGHTA and FQGNSA. CDR3 size: 13 residues. The CDR3 region is CASSFLGPTEQYF. In DNA form, the CDR3 reads TGTGCCAGCAGTTTCCTAGGACCCACCGAGCAGTACTTC.

This clone was picked up a small number of times. This rearrangement joins TRBV13 to TRBJ2-7; D remains unclear. V dropped 5 bases and J dropped 3 bases, with 8 bases sitting between them. The CDR3 totals 12 residues. Germline-derived CDR1 and CDR2 are PRHDT and FYEKMQ (reference sequence). The CDR3 nucleotides read TGTGCCAGCAGCCCCGGCGACTACGAGCAGTACTTC. It codes for CASSPGDYEQYF.

This clone was picked up one time. The rearrangement uses TRBV10-3 and TRBJ2-7, with 7 bases matching TRBD2. Germline-derived CDR1 and CDR2 are ENHRY and SYGVKD. The V segment lost 2 bases and the J segment 3 bases; nucleotides outside the gene matches: 7. The CDR3 spans 15 residues. The chain's CDR3 is CAISETGLSHYEQYF. In DNA form, the CDR3 reads TGTGCCATCAGTGAGACGGGACTATCCCACTACGAGCAGTACTTC.

The rearrangement joins TRBV29-1 to TRBJ1-2, with D unresolved. Per germline, CDR1 SQVTM and CDR2 ANQGSEA. Trimming removed 5 bases from V and 2 bases from J, with 3 bases in between. The CDR3 covers 10 residues. CDR3 coding DNA: TGCAGCGTTCTCAACTATGGCTACACCTTC. It encodes CSVLNYGYTF.

The chain joins TRBV18 to TRBJ2-2; D is unresolved. The V gene's germline CDR1 is KGHSH and CDR2 LQKENI. CDR3 length: 13 residues. The ends were cut back, 2 bases at V and 5 bases at J, with 6 bases in the middle. CDR3 amino acids: CASSPGATGELFF. CDR3 coding DNA: TGTGCCAGCTCACCAGGCGCTACCGGGGAGCTGTTTTTT.

This clone was observed a single time. This chain connects TRBV6-5 to TRBJ2-1; maybe TRBD2 (5 bases). Germline CDR1 is MNHEY and CDR2 is SVGAGI. CDR3 length equals 13 residues. Trimming removed 1 base from V and 7 bases from J, with 8 bases in between. CDR3 residues: CASSYYGLNEQFF. For the CDR3, the DNA is TGTGCCAGCAGTTACTACGGACTGAATGAGCAGTTCTTC.